Shown below are 32 T cell receptor beta chains from a single sample sequenced in a study of regulatory T cells in long-lasting Graves disease (dated by TCRdb to about 2021). Sample time point, as interpreted from the label and publication: persistent/refractory GD, antithyroid drugs over 5 years with positive TRAb. For both TCR sequencing and RNA sequencing, RNA was extracted from PBMCs using TRIzol. The library was built by means of multiplex PCR. The sample was run on an Illumina HiSeq 4000. To build TCR beta libraries, CDR3 regions were amplified by Arm-PCR using iRepertoire HTBI primers. TCRdb reworked the public reads: Q25 trimming with fastp, MiXCR clone assembly, productive beta chains retained. Rows matching on CDR3 protein sequence are summarized as one entry with the most common DNA and genes. Counted in this sample were some 420,000 distinct CDR3 sequences; around a fifth of them appeared once. The top ten constitute around 12% of the sample.

The sample consisted of peripheral blood mononuclear cells (PBMCs), taken when the disease was refractory, from a patient treated with antithyroid drugs. The source is a female donor with Graves disease.

This clonotype was counted many times. The V gene is TRBV15, the J gene TRBJ2-7; D ambiguous. V lost 0 bases, J lost 0 bases, and 6 bases lay in between. Germline lookup yields CDR1 LNHNV and CDR2 YYDKDF (reference sequence). The CDR3 covers 14 residues. This chain's CDR3 is CATSRDRSSYEQYF. The DNA for the CDR3 is TGTGCCACCAGCAGAGATCGTAGCTCCTACGAGCAGTACTTC.

Ten or more counts support this clonotype. This sequence joins TRBV7-2 and TRBJ1-2; D not resolved. The CDR3 is 14 residues long. Germline V gene sequence: CDR1 SGHTA, CDR2 FQGNSA. Trimming left V 0 bases short and J 0 bases short, with 5 bases between. The CDR3 region is CASSLADPNYGYTF. In nucleotides, the CDR3 is TGTGCCAGCAGCTTAGCGGATCCTAACTATGGCTACACCTTC. Drawing the rest from reference TRBV7-2 and TRBJ1-2, the complete variable domain is GAGVSQSPSNKVTEKGKDVELRCDPISGHTALYWYRQSLGQGLEFLIYFQGNSAPDKSGLPSDRFSAERTGGSVSTLTIQRTQQEDSAVYLCASSLADPNYGYTFGSGTRLTVV.

This clonotype was seen repeatedly, ten times or more. The chain has TRBV2 and TRBJ2-7, with TRBD1 identical over 8 bases. V shed 7 bases, J shed 4 bases, and the junction held 12 bases outside the gene matches. The CDR3 contains 15 residues. The V gene's germline CDR1 is SNHLY and CDR2 FYNNEI. This CDR3 is CASISDRATTYEQYF. CDR3 coding DNA: TGTGCCAGCATTTCGGACAGGGCCACGACTTACGAGCAGTACTTC.

A few counts support this clonotype. The chain is built from TRBV18 and TRBJ1-2; 11 positions agree with TRBD1. Germline V gives CDR1 KGHSH, CDR2 LQKENI. The CDR3 extends over 16 amino acids. J was trimmed by 6 bases and V by 2 bases; bases with no gene match: 8. The CDR3 is CASSPTLGTGGDGYTF. The CDR3 DNA follows: TGTGCCAGCTCACCAACCCTCGGGACAGGGGGTGATGGCTACACCTTC.

In this sample, this clonotype turned up a few times. The chain has TRBV11-2 and TRBJ2-6, with a weak D call TRBD2 (5 bases). Trimming took 5 bases from V and 0 from J, leaving 11 bases between them. The CDR3 extends over 16 amino acids. The germline V gene has CDR1 SGHAT and CDR2 FQNNGV. CDR3 bases: TGTGCCAGCAGCACGTGGAGGAACTCTGGGGCCAACGTCCTGACTTTC. It yields the protein CASSTWRNSGANVLTF.

This clonotype showed up many times. The CDR3 is CATSRGQDLPQHF. The CDR3 nucleotides are TGTGCCACCAGCAGAGGACAGGACTTGCCCCAGCATTTT. The chain joins TRBV15 to TRBJ1-5; a weak D match, TRBD1 (6 bases). V was shortened by 1 base and J by 9 bases, with 10 bases between the two germline ends. This CDR3 has 13 amino acids. The germline V gene encodes CDR1 LNHNV and CDR2 YYDKDF (reference sequence).

As regards this clonotype: A clone one base away is much larger, so this may be a read error. This is likely a read error, given that the CDR3 carries no conserved phenylalanine or tryptophan at its end. The chain joins TRBV6-4 to TRBJ1-5, with a tentative D call TRBD1 (6 bases). The CDR3 totals 13 residues. The V and J ends lost 4 bases and 7 bases respectively, with 11 bases between them. Germline loops: CDR1 MRHNA, CDR2 SNTAGT. The CDR3, as DNA: TGTGCCAGCAGTGCAGGGGTCAGACAGCCCCAGCATCTT. Its translation is CASSAGVRQPQHL.

This chain uses TRBV19 with TRBJ2-1; 14 positions agree with TRBD2. The CDR3 is 15 residues long. V dropped 3 bases and J dropped 8; count of bases not matched to a gene: 3. CDR1 and CDR2 (germline): LNHDA, SQIVND (reference sequence). The CDR3 is CASSMTSGRAYEQFF. CDR3 coding DNA: TGTGCCAGTAGTATGACTAGCGGGAGGGCCTATGAGCAGTTCTTC.

The chain combines TRBV19 with TRBJ1-5; maybe TRBD1 (6 bases). Trimming pared 2 bases from V and 4 bases from J, leaving 9 bases between. Per the germline V gene, CDR1 is LNHDA and CDR2 is SQIVND (reference sequence). The CDR3 contains 14 residues. CDR3 DNA: TGTGCCAGTAGTATAACAGGGCCAAATCAGCCCCAGCATTTT. Residues: CASSITGPNQPQHF.

The table lists this clonotype with a few counts. CDR3 bases: TGTGCCAGCAGCTTCAGTGGGCAGTCAGATACGCAGTATTTT. It translates to CASSFSGQSDTQYF. The V gene is TRBV7-2, the J gene TRBJ2-3; D gene unclear. Trimming took 3 bases from V and 4 from J, leaving 11 bases between them. Germline loops: CDR1 SGHTA, CDR2 FQGNSA. This CDR3 has 14 amino acids.

CDR3 DNA sequence: TGTGCCAGCAGCCATGCTTACTTGACTAGATTCACAGATACGCAGTATTTT. It translates to CASSHAYLTRFTDTQYF. This sequence joins TRBV7-2 and TRBJ2-3, with D perhaps matching TRBD2 (6 bases). Trimming took 5 bases from V and 2 from J, leaving 20 bases between them. Germline CDR1 reads SGHTA; CDR2 reads FQGNSA. The CDR3 runs to 17 residues. The complete variable domain, with remaining parts taken from reference TRBV7-2 and TRBJ2-3, reads GAGVSQSPSNKVTEKGKDVELRCDPISGHTALYWYRQSLGQGLEFLIYFQGNSAPDKSGLPSDRFSAERTGGSVSTLTIQRTQQEDSAVYLCASSHAYLTRFTDTQYFGPGTRLTVL.

This clonotype was counted between two and nine times. The CDR3 protein is CASSLDNTKNIQYF. The DNA for the CDR3 is TGTGCCAGCAGTCTAGATAATACCAAAAACATTCAGTACTTC. The chain links TRBV6-1 to TRBJ2-4; D not resolved. Trimming stripped 5 bases from V and 2 bases from J, with 10 bases between. Germline V gene data show CDR1 as MNHNS and CDR2 as SASEGT. CDR3 length equals 14 residues.

This clonotype has at least ten counts. The rearrangement links TRBV11-2 to TRBJ2-7, with a tentative D call TRBD1 (7 bases). CDR3 length: 14 residues. From germline, CDR1 is SGHAT and CDR2 FQNNGV. V shed 2 bases and J shed 4 bases, with 12 bases lying between them. The CDR3 region has the DNA TGTGCCAGCAGCTTACCGGGGGACAGATACGAGCAGTACTTC. Translation gives CASSLPGDRYEQYF.

There are many counts of this clonotype. This chain links TRBV28 with TRBJ1-2; 8 nucleotides align to TRBD1. V lost 8 bases to trimming and J lost 3 bases; unmatched junction nucleotides: 11. This CDR3 spans 15 amino acids. Germline V gives CDR1 MDHEN, CDR2 SYDVKM. The CDR3 nucleotides read TGTGCCAGCCTGACAGGGACAGGTGCATACTATGGCTACACCTTC. Translated, it gives CASLTGTGAYYGYTF.

This clonotype has more than one count but fewer than ten. CDR3 amino acids: CAISARGPDTEAFF. CDR3 sequence (DNA): TGTGCCATCAGTGCCCGCGGGCCGGACACTGAAGCTTTCTTT. The V and J genes are TRBV10-3 and TRBJ1-1, with no clear D. V shed 4 bases and J shed 3 bases, with 12 bases lying between them. The CDR3 is 14 amino acids. Germline V CDR1 and CDR2: ENHRY, SYGVKD.

This clonotype appeared many times. The chain joins TRBV6-5 to TRBJ1-1, with 9 bases identical to TRBD1. The germline CDR1 and CDR2 sequences are MNHEY and SVGAGI. J lost 6 bases, V lost 2 bases, and 7 bases had no gene match. The CDR3 covers 15 residues. The CDR3 region has the DNA TGTGCCAGCAGTTACGTCTGGACAGGGGTCTCTGAAGCTTTCTTT. It codes for CASSYVWTGVSEAFF.

This clonotype has just a few counts. V and J are TRBV29-1 and TRBJ2-7; D gene uncertain. The germline CDR1 and CDR2 sequences are SQVTM and ANQGSEA. V gave up 1 base and J gave up 4 bases, with 8 bases separating them. The CDR3 runs 12 residues. CDR3 DNA sequence: TGCAGCGTTGAAGGGGCCCTATACGAGCAGTACTTC. This sequence encodes CSVEGALYEQYF.

This clonotype was detected ten times or more. J is TRBJ1-1 and V is TRBV7-2, with D tentatively TRBD1 (5 bases). V lost 1 base to trimming and J lost 8 bases, with 11 bases between them. This CDR3 is built from 13 residues. Looked up from germline, CDR1 is SGHTA and CDR2 is FQGNSA. The CDR3, as DNA: TGTGCCAGCAGCTTAGATCGTCACAGGGAAGCTTTCTTT. Residues: CASSLDRHREAFF. The full variable domain, rest sourced from reference TRBV7-2 and TRBJ1-1, is GAGVSQSPSNKVTEKGKDVELRCDPISGHTALYWYRQSLGQGLEFLIYFQGNSAPDKSGLPSDRFSAERTGGSVSTLTIQRTQQEDSAVYLCASSLDRHREAFFGQGTRLTVV.

This clonotype showed up just a few times. The chain carries TRBV9 and TRBJ1-2; 8 bases align to TRBD1. Germline-derived CDR1 and CDR2 are SGDLS and YYNGEE. V shed 0 bases and J 3 bases; nucleotides not matched to a gene: 13. The CDR3 has 18 amino acids. The CDR3 loop reads CASSVAISAGTGDYGYTF. CDR3 nucleotides: TGTGCCAGCAGCGTAGCGATATCGGCAGGGACAGGCGACTATGGCTACACCTTC.

As for this clonotype: A far larger clone lies a single base away; this is likely a read error. J is TRBJ1-5 and V is TRBV6-1, with D possibly being TRBD1 (5 bases). Germline values: CDR1 MNHNS, CDR2 SASEGT. Trimming stripped 6 bases from V and 1 base from J, with 7 bases between. The CDR3 contains 13 residues. CDR3 DNA sequence: TGTGCCAGCAGGAGACAGAGCAATCAGCCCCAGCATTTT. It encodes CASRRQSNQPQHF.

This clonotype appeared a few times. This chain uses TRBV12-3 or TRBV12-4 with TRBJ2-1, with no clear D. The length of the CDR3 is 11 residues. V lost 3 bases, J lost 11 bases, and 8 bases lay in between. In nucleotides, the CDR3 is TGTGCCAGCAGTTTCAAGCAGCAGCAGTTCTTC. This gives the protein CASSFKQQQFF.

A word on this clonotype: The conserved closing phenylalanine or tryptophan is absent in this CDR3, likely reflecting a read error. This sequence joins TRBV5-4 and TRBJ2-5, with 7 bases aligning to TRBD1. CDR1 is SGHNT and CDR2 is YYREEE in the germline V gene (reference sequence). V was clipped by 0 bases and J by 4 bases; unmatched bases: 9. The CDR3 totals 16 residues. The CDR3 spells CASSLASDRATETQYL. CDR3 sequence (DNA): TGTGCCAGCAGCTTGGCCTCCGACAGGGCGACAGAGACCCAGTACCTC.

The chain joins TRBV9 to TRBJ1-5; D is uncertain. Germline CDR1 is SGDLS and CDR2 is YYNGEE. CDR3 size: 15 residues. Trimming took off 0 bases at V and 7 bases at J, with 14 bases between the two ends. As DNA, the CDR3 is TGTGCCAGCAGCGTAGGCCCACGGGCAGAGCAGCCCCAGCATTTT. Translating gives CASSVGPRAEQPQHF. The full variable domain, in which reference TRBV9 and TRBJ1-5 provide the parts outside the CDR3, is DSGVTQTPKHLITATGQRVTLRCSPRSGDLSVYWYQQSLDQGLQFLIQYYNGEERAKGNILERFSAQQFPDLHSELNLSSLELGDSALYFCASSVGPRAEQPQHFGDGTRLSIL.

This clonotype was counted a few times. The V gene is TRBV5-1, the J gene TRBJ2-2; a possible D gene is TRBD1 (5 bases). Germline values: CDR1 SGHRS, CDR2 YFSETQ. Trimming removed 0 bases from V and 6 bases from J, with 12 bases in between. There are 15 residues in the CDR3. This chain's CDR3 is CASSLEVRASGELFF. CDR3 in DNA: TGCGCCAGCAGCTTGGAAGTCAGGGCCTCCGGGGAGCTGTTTTTT.

Points on this clonotype: This sequence may be a read error, since a much larger clone differs from it by one base. The chain employs TRBV30 and TRBJ1-1; D ambiguous. The V and J ends lost 2 bases and 7 bases respectively, with 14 bases between them. The germline gives CDR1 GTSNPN, CDR2 SVGIG (reference sequence). This CDR3 comprises 13 residues. The CDR3 sequence is CAWSPNRFGEAFF. CDR3 DNA sequence: TGTGCCTGGAGTCCTAACCGTTTCGGTGAAGCTTTCTTT.

This clonotype has ten or more counts. The rearrangement uses TRBV28 and TRBJ2-1; 8 bases are a match to TRBD2. The CDR3 totals 15 residues. V dropped 2 bases and J dropped 6; count of bases not matched to a gene: 6. CDR1 and CDR2 from the germline V gene are MDHEN and SYDVKM. This chain's CDR3 is CASSLGTSTSNEQFF. The CDR3 bases are TGTGCCAGCAGTTTAGGGACTAGTACGTCCAATGAGCAGTTCTTC.

For this clonotype: A much larger clone differs from this one at a single base, so this may be a read error. This sequence joins TRBV28 and TRBJ2-5; D possibly corresponds to TRBD2 (5 bases). Germline-derived CDR1 and CDR2 are MDHEN and SYDVKM. Trimming left V 8 bases short and J 3 bases short, with 13 bases between. This CDR3 has 13 amino acids. CDR3 coding DNA: TGTGCCAGCGCCGGACGGGGAGAAGAGACCCAGTACTTC. This gives the protein CASAGRGEETQYF.

This sequence joins TRBV6-1 and TRBJ1-5; possibly TRBD1 for D (6 bases). Germline-derived CDR1 and CDR2 are MNHNS and SASEGT. The CDR3 is made up of 16 amino acids. V was clipped by 6 bases and J by 1 base, with 16 bases between them. CDR3 region: CASRRGGGQSNQPQHF. Written as DNA, the CDR3 is TGTGCCAGCAGGCGAGGGGGGGGGCAGAGCAATCAGCCCCAGCATTTT.

This chain joins TRBV19 and TRBJ1-4; maybe TRBD1 (6 bases). Trimming removed 8 bases at V and 8 bases at J, with 15 bases between. Looked up from germline, CDR1 is LNHDA and CDR2 is SQIVND (reference sequence). This CDR3 is 13 amino acids long. CDR3 bases: TGTGCCAGTCTTGACAGGAGGGAAGAAAAACTGTTTTTT. As protein: CASLDRREEKLFF.

The sample holds many counts of this clonotype. The chain combines TRBV20-1 with TRBJ2-3; 7 bases line up with TRBD1. The J segment lost 0 bases and the V segment lost 6 bases, leaving 9 bases of the junction unmatched. Germline V lookup: CDR1 DFQATT, CDR2 SNEGSKA (reference sequence). The CDR3 covers 15 residues. Here the CDR3 reads CSAYDGQASTDTQYF. CDR3 coding DNA: TGCAGTGCCTATGATGGACAGGCCAGCACAGATACGCAGTATTTT.

A word on this clonotype: A much larger clonotype is one base distant, so this may be a read error. The chain uses TRBV6-2 or TRBV6-3 and TRBJ2-7; the D is unclear. Germline CDR1 and CDR2: MNHEY and SVGEGT. The CDR3 sequence is 15 residues long. DNA for the CDR3: TGTGCCAGCAGTTACTCAGGCGTCCCCGGCTACGGGCAGTACTTC. Translation gives CASSYSGVPGYGQYF.

In its sample, this clonotype was seen a few times. The gene calls are TRBV28 and TRBJ1-4; D gene unclear. This CDR3 has 11 residues. Germline lookup yields CDR1 MDHEN and CDR2 SYDVKM. The CDR3: CGSVQNEKLFF. Written as DNA, the CDR3 is TGTGGATCGGTACAGAATGAAAAACTGTTTTTT.